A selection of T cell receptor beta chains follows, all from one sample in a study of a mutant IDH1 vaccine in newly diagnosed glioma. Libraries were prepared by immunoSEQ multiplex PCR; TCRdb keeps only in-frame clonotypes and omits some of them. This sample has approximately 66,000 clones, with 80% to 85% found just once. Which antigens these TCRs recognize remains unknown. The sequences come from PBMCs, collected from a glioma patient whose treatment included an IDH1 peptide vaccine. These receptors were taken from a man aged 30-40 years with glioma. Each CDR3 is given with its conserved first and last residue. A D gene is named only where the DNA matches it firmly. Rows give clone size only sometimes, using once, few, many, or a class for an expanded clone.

CASSHAGGSNQPQHF,TGTGCCAGCAGCCACGCAGGGGGTAGCAATCAGCCCCAGCATTTT,TRBD1,once,TRBJ1-5,TRBV9
CSVEVDYETPQHF,TGCAGCGTTGAAGTGGACTACGAAACACCCCAGCATTTT,NA,once,TRBJ1-5,TRBV29-1
CASSLTGNSNQPQHF,TGTGCCAGCAGCTTAACCGGGAATAGCAATCAGCCCCAGCATTTT,NA,NA,TRBJ1-5,TRBV11-2
CASSPLSRTGGRKLFF,TGTGCCAGCAGCCCCCTAAGTAGGACAGGGGGTAGAAAACTGTTTTTT,TRBD1,NA,TRBJ1-4,TRBV7-8
CASSPRTGGGSPLHF,TGTGCCAGCAGCCCCCGGACAGGGGGCGGATCACCCCTCCACTTT,TRBD1,once,TRBJ1-6,TRBV7-8
CASSTYALDGTEAFF,TGTGCCAGCAGCACCTACGCCCTGGACGGCACTGAAGCTTTCTTT,NA,NA,TRBJ1-1,TRBV11-2
CSASVAYEQYF,TGCAGTGCTAGCGTCGCCTACGAGCAGTACTTC,NA,NA,TRBJ2-7,TRBV20-1
CASSTGLDQPQHF,TGTGCCAGCAGTACAGGGTTGGATCAGCCCCAGCATTTT,NA,NA,TRBJ1-5,TRBV7-8
CASSLRTGGGHEQYF,TGTGCCAGCAGCTTACGGACAGGGGGCGGCCACGAGCAGTACTTC,TRBD1,NA,TRBJ2-7,TRBV13
CASSQSVGEETQYF,TGCGCCAGCAGTCAATCGGTAGGGGAGGAGACCCAGTACTTC,NA,NA,TRBJ2-5,TRBV23-1
CASSLGLPDSSTDTQYF,TGTGCCAGCAGCTTAGGCCTGCCGGATTCTAGCACAGATACGCAGTATTTT,NA,NA,TRBJ2-3,TRBV7-9
CASSLEGTGYGYTF,TGTGCCAGCAGCTTAGAGGGGACAGGCTATGGCTACACCTTC,TRBD1,NA,TRBJ1-2,TRBV7-8
CASSQDDSGGVQETQYF,TGCGCCAGCAGCCAAGATGATAGCGGGGGGGTTCAAGAGACCCAGTACTTC,TRBD2,once,TRBJ2-5,TRBV4-1
CASRSGTGPQETQYF,TGTGCCAGCAGATCCGGGACAGGGCCCCAAGAGACCCAGTACTTC,TRBD1,NA,TRBJ2-5,TRBV27
CASSSRGGYEQYF,TGCGCCAGCAGCTCGAGGGGGGGCTACGAGCAGTACTTC,NA,NA,TRBJ2-7,TRBV5-1
CASSTGLAGETQYF,TGTGCCAGTAGTACGGGACTAGCGGGAGAGACCCAGTACTTC,TRBD2,NA,TRBJ2-5,TRBV19
CSVEGGDTYEQYF,TGCAGCGTTGAGGGGGGTGATACCTACGAGCAGTACTTC,NA,once,TRBJ2-7,TRBV29-1
CASSEDTGSLQSTGELFF,TGTGCCAGCAGCGAGGACACGGGGTCTTTACAAAGCACCGGGGAGCTGTTTTTT,NA,NA,TRBJ2-2,TRBV5-4
CASSPRLETRGYTF,TGCGCCAGCAGTCCGAGATTAGAGACGAGGGGCTACACCTTC,NA,NA,TRBJ1-2,TRBV5-1
CASTSGGTVMSEAFF,TGTGCCAGCACCTCCGGGGGGACAGTCATGTCAGAAGCTTTCTTT,TRBD1,NA,TRBJ1-1,TRBV11-2
CASSAQTPTNTEAFF,TGTGCCAGCAGCGCCCAGACACCTACAAACACTGAAGCTTTCTTT,NA,NA,TRBJ1-1,TRBV11-2
CASRGGGAVVGYTF,TGTGCCTCACGAGGTGGGGGGGCGGTGGTTGGCTACACCTTC,NA,NA,TRBJ1-2,TRBV30
CSVGQDYEQYF,TGCAGCGTGGGACAGGACTACGAGCAGTACTTC,TRBD1,NA,TRBJ2-7,TRBV29-1
CASSLVAGLGNTIYF,TGCGCCAGCAGCTTGGTGGCAGGGCTAGGAAACACCATATATTTT,NA,NA,TRBJ1-3,TRBV5-1
CASGLVVNSNQPQHF,TGTGCTAGTGGTTTGGTAGTCAATAGCAATCAGCCCCAGCATTTT,NA,NA,TRBJ1-5,TRBV12-5
CASLRGLNTGELFF,TGTGCCAGCTTAAGGGGTTTGAACACCGGGGAGCTGTTTTTT,NA,few,TRBJ2-2,TRBV28
CASSSGQGGDTQYF,TGTGCCAGCTCATCGGGACAGGGTGGGGATACGCAGTATTTT,TRBD1,NA,TRBJ2-3,TRBV18
CATSREAMGSRAEAFF,TGTGCCACCAGCAGAGAAGCGATGGGAAGTCGCGCTGAAGCTTTCTTT,NA,NA,TRBJ1-1,TRBV15
CASSSTSDGEAFF,TGTGCCAGCAGCTCTACTTCGGACGGAGAAGCTTTCTTT,NA,NA,TRBJ1-1,TRBV6-6
CASSQPRQTYEQYF,TGCGCCAGCAGCCAACCCAGACAGACCTACGAGCAGTACTTC,NA,NA,TRBJ2-7,TRBV4-1
CASSFGLRNSPLHF,TGTGCCAGCAGTTTTGGCCTGAGAAATTCACCCCTCCACTTT,NA,NA,TRBJ1-6,TRBV28
CASSLLQGADEKLFF,TGTGCCAGCAGCTTACTACAGGGGGCAGATGAAAAACTGTTTTTT,TRBD1,NA,TRBJ1-4,TRBV11-2
CASSGGQPGEQYF,TGCGCCAGCAGCGGGGGACAACCCGGCGAGCAGTACTTC,NA,NA,TRBJ2-7,TRBV5-1
CASSEGAGELFF,TGTGCCAGCAGTGAGGGGGCCGGGGAGCTGTTTTTT,NA,few,TRBJ2-2,TRBV6-1
CASSLSPLGPSNTGELFF,TGTGCCAGCAGCTTATCACCGTTAGGGCCATCGAACACCGGGGAGCTGTTTTTT,NA,NA,TRBJ2-2,TRBV7-8
CASSPWTSNTGELFF,TGTGCCAGCAGTCCATGGACTAGCAACACCGGGGAGCTGTTTTTT,TRBD2,once,TRBJ2-2,TRBV6-5
CASSLQGYNEQFF,TGTGCCAGCAGCTTACAGGGCTACAATGAGCAGTTCTTC,NA,NA,TRBJ2-1,TRBV7-8
CASSSLGIAGGLNYGYTF,TGCGCCAGCAGCTCCTTGGGGATCGCCGGAGGTTTGAACTATGGCTACACCTTC,NA,NA,TRBJ1-2,TRBV5-1
CASSLFSSRGSGYTF,TGTGCCAGCAGTTTATTTTCCAGCCGGGGGAGTGGCTACACCTTC,NA,NA,TRBJ1-2,TRBV28
CASSVGGALETQYF,TGTGCCAGCAGCGTAGGGGGGGCGTTGGAGACCCAGTACTTC,NA,NA,TRBJ2-5,TRBV9
CASSYYNSNEQYF,TGTGCCAGCAGTTACTATAACTCCAACGAGCAGTACTTC,NA,NA,TRBJ2-7,TRBV6-6
CATLRTANSPLHF,TGTGCCACTCTCCGGACGGCTAATTCACCCCTCCACTTT,NA,NA,TRBJ1-6,TRBV19
CASRRNPTGANEKLFF,TGCGCCAGCAGGCGGAACCCGACAGGGGCTAATGAAAAACTGTTTTTT,TRBD1,NA,TRBJ1-4,TRBV10-2
CASSLALFQETQYF,TGTGCCAGCAGCTTGGCCCTTTTCCAAGAGACCCAGTACTTC,NA,NA,TRBJ2-5,TRBV7-9
CASTERMQTTDTQYF,TGTGCCAGCACCGAGAGGATGCAGACCACAGATACGCAGTATTTT,NA,once,TRBJ2-3,TRBV2
CASSDRDRAGVTSPLHF,TGTGCCAGTAGTGACCGGGACAGGGCAGGGGTAACTTCACCCCTCCACTTT,TRBD1,NA,TRBJ1-6,TRBV19
CASSIKGQGTSGELFF,TGTGCCAGTAGTATCAAGGGACAGGGAACCAGCGGGGAGCTGTTTTTT,TRBD1,once,TRBJ2-2,TRBV19
CASRWGVGNSYEQYF,TGCGCCAGCAGATGGGGTGTAGGCAACTCCTACGAGCAGTACTTC,NA,NA,TRBJ2-7,TRBV5-1
CASSPPSQYGGQETQYF,TGTGCCAGCAGCCCCCCGTCCCAATACGGCGGCCAAGAGACCCAGTACTTC,NA,NA,TRBJ2-5,TRBV5-6
CASSPRQGWQPQHF,TGTGCCAGCAGTCCACGACAGGGCTGGCAGCCCCAGCATTTT,TRBD1,few,TRBJ1-5,TRBV27
CASSLGPGQGTYEQYF,TGCGCCAGCAGCCTTGGTCCAGGACAGGGGACCTACGAGCAGTACTTC,TRBD1,NA,TRBJ2-7,TRBV5-1
CASSSLNDPEDRDSPLHF,TGTGCCAGCAGCTCCCTCAATGACCCCGAGGACAGAGATTCACCCCTCCACTTT,NA,NA,TRBJ1-6,TRBV7-9
CASKRGFDYTF,TGTGCCAGCAAGAGGGGATTTGACTACACCTTC,NA,NA,TRBJ1-2,TRBV6-1
CASSFTGTGFDEQYF,TGTGCCAGCAGCTTTACCGGGACAGGGTTCGACGAGCAGTACTTC,TRBD1,NA,TRBJ2-7,TRBV5-8
CATWASPRDVRTCGYTF,TGTGCCACCTGGGCCTCACCCAGGGACGTCCGGACTTGTGGCTACACCTTC,NA,NA,TRBJ1-2,TRBV9
CSVARDTNYGYTF,TGCAGCGTTGCGCGTGATACTAACTATGGCTACACCTTC,NA,NA,TRBJ1-2,TRBV29-1
CASSLSSGTGASIYF,TGTGCCAGCAGCTTATCATCCGGGACAGGAGCATCCATATATTTT,TRBD1,NA,TRBJ1-3,TRBV7-9
CASSSGTGGNTEAFF,TGCGCCAGCAGCTCGGGGACAGGGGGGAACACTGAAGCTTTCTTT,TRBD1,NA,TRBJ1-1,TRBV5-1